What follows are 15 T cell receptor beta chains derived from one specimen sequenced in a study of blood T cell repertoires in COVID-19. TCRdb's table, derived via immunoSEQ multiplex PCR, lists solely in-frame clones and lacks some. The data hold 130,000 to 150,000 clones, with 75% to 85% observed a single time. The sample was peripheral blood. The receptors here all came from a man aged 60 to 75 with active or convalescent COVID-19.

The rearrangement joins TRBV6-2 or TRBV6-3 to TRBJ2-3; 9 positions agree with TRBD1. CDR1 and CDR2 (germline): MNHEY, SVGEGT. With 6 bases clipped from V and 5 bases from J, the junction kept 15 bases outside the gene matches. CDR3 length equals 17 residues. The CDR3 reads CASRPINSGTGIDTQYF. CDR3 sequence (DNA): TGTGCCAGCAGACCTATAAACTCCGGGACAGGGATAGATACGCAGTATTTT.

The V gene is TRBV9, the J gene TRBJ1-2; 8 bases agree with TRBD1. Germline V lookup: CDR1 SGDLS, CDR2 YYNGEE. The CDR3 sequence is 15 residues long. Losses at the gene ends were 3 bases for V and 2 bases for J; bases not matched to a gene: 6. As DNA, the CDR3 is TGTGCCAGCAGCGCTAGACAGGGGAGGAACTATGGCTACACCTTC. Its translation is CASSARQGRNYGYTF.

The V call is TRBV7-9, the J call TRBJ1-2; possible D gene TRBD1, 5 bases. Trimming left V 6 bases short and J 2 bases short, with 10 bases between. CDR1 and CDR2 (germline): SEHNR, FQNEAQ (reference sequence). This CDR3 has 13 amino acids. The CDR3 coding sequence is TGTGCCAGCAGGTCGGGACTCAACTATGGCTACACCTTC. It yields the protein CASRSGLNYGYTF.

The chain uses TRBV2 and TRBJ1-1; D is unresolved. The germline V and J ends were trimmed by 2 bases and 3 bases, with 13 bases remaining between them. Germline V gives CDR1 SNHLY, CDR2 FYNNEI. This CDR3 region has 15 residues. The DNA for the CDR3 is TGTGCCAGCAGTGAATTTGGGCAGCAGGACACTGAAGCTTTCTTT. Its translation: CASSEFGQQDTEAFF.

As regards this clone: Other DNA sequences within the sample encode an identical CDR3. The chain combines TRBV4-3 with TRBJ1-4, with D possibly matching TRBD1 (5 bases). This CDR3 is built from 15 residues. The ends were cut back, 3 bases at V and 0 bases at J, with 8 bases in the middle. CDR1 is LGHNA, CDR2 YSLEER, per germline. The CDR3 DNA reads TGCGCCAGCAGCCAGGACACTGCAACTAATGAAAAACTGTTTTTT. The encoded protein is CASSQDTATNEKLFF.

CDR3 bases: TGTGCCTGGAGTGTCTCCCGGTGGTCTGAAGCTTTCTTT. Translated, it gives CAWSVSRWSEAFF. This chain joins TRBV30 and TRBJ1-1; D gene ambiguous. The germline V gene encodes CDR1 GTSNPN and CDR2 SVGIG (reference sequence). V gave up 0 bases and J gave up 6 bases, with 11 bases separating them. This CDR3 comprises 13 residues.

The chain carries TRBV7-9 and TRBJ2-5; 10 positions agree with TRBD1. CDR3 length: 16 amino acids. V trimming: 5 bases; J trimming: 3 bases; junction bases outside the gene matches: 9. Germline V lookup: CDR1 SEHNR, CDR2 FQNEAQ (reference sequence). In nucleotides, the CDR3 is TGTGCCAGCAGCCCAGGGTGGGACAGGGGAAAAGAGACCCAGTACTTC. As protein: CASSPGWDRGKETQYF. Supplemented by reference TRBV7-9 and TRBJ2-5, the full variable domain reads DTGVSQNPRHKITKRGQNVTFRCDPISEHNRLYWYRQTLGQGPEFLTYFQNEAQLEKSRLLSDRFSAERPKGSFSTLEIQRTEQGDSAMYLCASSPGWDRGKETQYFGPGTRLLVL.

The chain links TRBV2 to TRBJ1-5; TRBD1 is a possible D gene (5 bases). Trimming removed 2 bases from V and 2 bases from J, with 10 bases in between. The CDR3 runs 15 residues. In germline, CDR1 is SNHLY, CDR2 FYNNEI. The CDR3 DNA is TGTGCCAGCAGTGAACGGGGGATAGGCAATCAGCCCCAGCATTTT. This encodes CASSERGIGNQPQHF.

The J gene is TRBJ1-2, the V gene TRBV27; no clear D. With 5 bases removed from V and 1 base from J, the gap between germline ends came to 8 bases. The CDR3 runs 13 residues. Germline loops: CDR1 MNHEY, CDR2 SMNVEV (reference sequence). As DNA, the CDR3 is TGTGCCAGCAGTAAGTCGAGTAACTATGGCTACACCTTC. This codes for CASSKSSNYGYTF.

In nucleotides, the CDR3 is TGTGCCATCAGTTCGACAGGGAATGTTTATGGCTACACCTTC. This gives the protein CAISSTGNVYGYTF. The chain recombines TRBV10-3 with TRBJ1-2; 7 positions agree with TRBD1. J was trimmed by 5 bases and V by 5 bases; bases with no gene match: 8. The CDR3 is 14 amino acids. From germline, CDR1 is ENHRY and CDR2 SYGVKD.

The chain employs TRBV5-4 and TRBJ1-1, with D unresolved. Germline V CDR1 and CDR2: SGHNT, YYREEE (reference sequence). Between the trimmed V and J ends, which lost 0 bases and 1 base, there was a span of 13 bases. The CDR3 has 16 amino acids. The CDR3 region has the DNA TGTGCCAGCAGCTTGGGCCAGAGTACGGGGAACACTGAAGCTTTCTTT. Residues: CASSLGQSTGNTEAFF.

This clone was seen a single time. The rearrangement joins TRBV19 to TRBJ1-6, with D unclear. Germline V gene lookup returns CDR1 LNHDA and CDR2 SQIVND (reference sequence). This CDR3 is 15 amino acids long. V lost 3 bases to trimming and J lost 10 bases, with 16 bases between them. The CDR3 spells CASSIGGRVESPLHF. The CDR3 region has the DNA TGTGCCAGTAGTATCGGAGGGCGGGTAGAGTCACCCCTCCACTTT. The variable domain in full, with the rest retrieved from reference TRBV19 and TRBJ1-6, is DGGITQSPKYLFRKEGQNVTLSCEQNLNHDAMYWYRQDPGQGLRLIYYSQIVNDFQKGDIAEGYSVSREKKESFPLTVTSAQKNPTAFYLCASSIGGRVESPLHFGNGTRLTVT.

J is TRBJ2-3 and V is TRBV11-3; 10 nucleotides match TRBD1. J gave up 1 base and V 5 bases, and 9 bases lay outside the gene matches. The CDR3 extends over 17 amino acids. Germline lookup yields CDR1 SGHNT and CDR2 YENEEA. This CDR3 is CASSRSPGTGGTDTQYF. DNA of the CDR3: TGTGCCAGCAGCCGTTCGCCTGGGACAGGGGGCACAGATACGCAGTATTTT.

The gene calls are TRBV7-6 and TRBJ1-4; maybe TRBD1 (6 bases). This CDR3 contains 16 residues. The V end lost 5 bases, the J end lost 4 bases, and 17 bases lay between the germline ends. Per the germline V gene, CDR1 is SGHVS and CDR2 is FNYEAQ. This CDR3 reads CASSGDRLPGNEKLFF. The CDR3, as DNA: TGTGCCAGCAGCGGAGACAGGCTTCCCGGTAATGAAAAACTGTTTTTT.

The V call is TRBV2, the J call TRBJ1-2; 11 bases line up with TRBD1. CDR1 is SNHLY and CDR2 is FYNNEI in the germline V gene. This CDR3 comprises 14 residues. J was trimmed by 4 bases and V by 4 bases; bases with no gene match: 2. This CDR3 is CASSGTGGRYGYTF. DNA for the CDR3: TGTGCCAGCAGTGGGACAGGGGGCCGCTATGGCTACACCTTC.